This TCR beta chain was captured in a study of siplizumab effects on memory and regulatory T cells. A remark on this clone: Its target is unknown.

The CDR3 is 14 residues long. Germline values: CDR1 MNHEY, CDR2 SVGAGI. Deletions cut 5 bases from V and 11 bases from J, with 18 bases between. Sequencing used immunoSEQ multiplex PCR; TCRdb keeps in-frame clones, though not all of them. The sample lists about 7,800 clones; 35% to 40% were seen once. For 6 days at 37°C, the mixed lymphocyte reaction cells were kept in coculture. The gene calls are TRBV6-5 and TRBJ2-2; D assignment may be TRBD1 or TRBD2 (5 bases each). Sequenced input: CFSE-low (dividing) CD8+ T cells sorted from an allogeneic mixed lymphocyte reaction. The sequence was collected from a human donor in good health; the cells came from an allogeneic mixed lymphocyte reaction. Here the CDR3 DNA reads TGTGCCAGCAGTCGTCGGACGGGGCGCCGTGAGCTGTTTTTT. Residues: CASSRRTGRRELFF.